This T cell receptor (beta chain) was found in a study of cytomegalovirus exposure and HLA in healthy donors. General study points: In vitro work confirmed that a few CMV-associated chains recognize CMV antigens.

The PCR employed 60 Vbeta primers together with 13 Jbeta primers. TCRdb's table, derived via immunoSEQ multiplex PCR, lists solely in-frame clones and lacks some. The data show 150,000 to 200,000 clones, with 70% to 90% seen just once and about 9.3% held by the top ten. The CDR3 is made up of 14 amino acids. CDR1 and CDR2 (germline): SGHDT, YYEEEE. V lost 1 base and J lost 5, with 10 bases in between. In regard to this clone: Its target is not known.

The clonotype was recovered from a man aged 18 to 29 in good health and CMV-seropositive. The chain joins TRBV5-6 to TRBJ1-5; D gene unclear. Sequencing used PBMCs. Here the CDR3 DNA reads TGTGCCAGCAGCTTGCGCAGTCGATATCAGCCCCAGCATTTT. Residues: CASSLRSRYQPQHF.